This TCR beta chain was observed in a study of radiotherapy plus CTLA-4 blockade in lung cancer. Study results and limitations: Increased serum interferon-beta after radiation also reportedly predicted response strongly. After treatment with radiotherapy plus ipilimumab, TCR clones that came from the tumor expanded in blood.

The germline CDR1 and CDR2 sequences are MNHEY and SMNVEV (reference sequence). The length of the CDR3 is 13 residues. The V end lost 0 bases, the J end lost 3 bases, and 6 bases lay between the germline ends. The assay was immunoSEQ multiplex PCR, and TCRdb's table has in-frame clones only and misses some. The data show 75,000 to 95,000 clones, around 72% seen once. On this clone: Its antigen remains unidentified.

Chemo-refractory metastatic non-small-cell lung cancer patients were treated with focal radiation plus CTLA-4 blockade with ipilimumab. Sequences were derived from peripheral blood, sampled from a patient treated with radiotherapy plus ipilimumab. This receptor was taken from a human donor with non-small cell lung cancer that progressed on radiotherapy plus ipilimumab. V gene TRBV27 combines with J gene TRBJ2-7; D is undetermined. As DNA, the CDR3 is TGTGCCAGCAGTTTATCGGGATACTACGAGCAGTACTTC. Translation gives CASSLSGYYEQYF.